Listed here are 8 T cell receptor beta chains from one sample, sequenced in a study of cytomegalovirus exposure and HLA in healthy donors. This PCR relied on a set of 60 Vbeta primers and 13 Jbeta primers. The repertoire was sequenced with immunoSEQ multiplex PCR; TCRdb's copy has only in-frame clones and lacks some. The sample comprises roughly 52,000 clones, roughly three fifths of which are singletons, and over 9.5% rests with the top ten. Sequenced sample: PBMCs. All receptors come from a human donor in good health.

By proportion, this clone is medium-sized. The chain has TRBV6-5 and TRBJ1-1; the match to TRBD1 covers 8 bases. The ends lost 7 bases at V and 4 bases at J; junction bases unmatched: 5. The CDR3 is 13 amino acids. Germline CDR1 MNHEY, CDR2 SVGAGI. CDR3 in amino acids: CASTRQGITEAFF. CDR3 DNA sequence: TGTGCCAGCACTCGACAGGGGATCACTGAAGCTTTCTTT.

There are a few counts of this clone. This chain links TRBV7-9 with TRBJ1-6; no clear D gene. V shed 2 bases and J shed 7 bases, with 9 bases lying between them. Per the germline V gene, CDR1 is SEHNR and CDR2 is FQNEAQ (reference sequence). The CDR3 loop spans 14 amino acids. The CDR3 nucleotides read TGTGCCAGCAGCTTACGGGGAAGGAATTCACCCCTCCACTTT. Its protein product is CASSLRGRNSPLHF.

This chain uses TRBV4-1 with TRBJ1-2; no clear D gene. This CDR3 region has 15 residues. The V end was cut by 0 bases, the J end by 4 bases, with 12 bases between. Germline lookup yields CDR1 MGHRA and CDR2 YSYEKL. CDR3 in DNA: TGCGCCAGCAGCCAAGAGACCGGGCGGGGCTATGGCTACACCTTC. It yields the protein CASSQETGRGYGYTF.

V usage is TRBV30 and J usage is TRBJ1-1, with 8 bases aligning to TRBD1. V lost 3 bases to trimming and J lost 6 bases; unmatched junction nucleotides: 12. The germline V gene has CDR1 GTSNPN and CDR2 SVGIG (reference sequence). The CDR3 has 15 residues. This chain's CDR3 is CAWRWTGILFSEAFF. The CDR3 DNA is TGTGCCTGGAGGTGGACAGGGATACTTTTTTCTGAAGCTTTCTTT.

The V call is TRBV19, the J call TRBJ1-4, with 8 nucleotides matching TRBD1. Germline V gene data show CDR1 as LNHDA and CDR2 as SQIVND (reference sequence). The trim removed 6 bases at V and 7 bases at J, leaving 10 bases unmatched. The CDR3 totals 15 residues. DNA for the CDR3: TGTGCCAGTAGGCGGCTCCAGGGGGCTATTGAAAAACTGTTTTTT. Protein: CASRRLQGAIEKLFF.

The CDR3 spells CASTGTGGSPLHF. The CDR3 DNA sequence: TGCGCCAGCACCGGGACAGGGGGCTCACCCCTCCACTTT. V is TRBV10-2 and J is TRBJ1-6; 12 bases line up with TRBD1. The CDR3 loop spans 13 amino acids. Germline values: CDR1 WSHSY, CDR2 SAAADI. The trim removed 7 bases at V and 10 bases at J, leaving 2 bases unmatched.

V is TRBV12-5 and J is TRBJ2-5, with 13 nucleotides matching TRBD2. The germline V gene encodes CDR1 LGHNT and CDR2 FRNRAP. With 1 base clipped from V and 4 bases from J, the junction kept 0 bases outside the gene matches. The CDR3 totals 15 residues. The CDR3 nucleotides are TGTGCTAGTGGTTTGGGACTAGCGGGGGGAGAGACCCAGTACTTC. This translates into CASGLGLAGGETQYF.

The CDR3 DNA sequence: TGTGCCAGCTCACCACGAGGGTACGAGCAGTACTTC. Its protein product is CASSPRGYEQYF. The rearrangement joins TRBV18 to TRBJ2-7; D might be TRBD2 (5 bases). With 1 base removed from V and 4 bases from J, the gap between germline ends came to 5 bases. This CDR3 is built from 12 residues. Germline V lookup: CDR1 KGHSH, CDR2 LQKENI.